This T cell receptor (beta chain) was obtained from a study of blood T cell repertoires in COVID-19. Study context: Some COVID-19 samples were acute and others convalescent; all came from the United States, Italy and Spain.

CDR3 size: 14 residues. V was cut by 5 bases and J by 5 bases, with 15 bases left in between. Germline CDR1 reads MNHEY; CDR2 reads SVGAGI. Repertoires were generated with immunoSEQ multiplex PCR, while TCRdb's copy carries only in-frame clones and drops some. Found here are 200,000 to 300,000 clones, about 80% of them singletons; the top ten hold around 9.9%. The TCR was taken from an elderly woman with acute or convalescent COVID-19. Sequencing was performed on peripheral blood. This chain connects TRBV6-5 to TRBJ1-1; TRBD1 is a possible D gene (5 bases). This CDR3 reads CASSPSGGRTEAFF. The CDR3 DNA reads TGTGCCAGCAGTCCTTCGGGGGGGAGGACTGAAGCTTTCTTT.